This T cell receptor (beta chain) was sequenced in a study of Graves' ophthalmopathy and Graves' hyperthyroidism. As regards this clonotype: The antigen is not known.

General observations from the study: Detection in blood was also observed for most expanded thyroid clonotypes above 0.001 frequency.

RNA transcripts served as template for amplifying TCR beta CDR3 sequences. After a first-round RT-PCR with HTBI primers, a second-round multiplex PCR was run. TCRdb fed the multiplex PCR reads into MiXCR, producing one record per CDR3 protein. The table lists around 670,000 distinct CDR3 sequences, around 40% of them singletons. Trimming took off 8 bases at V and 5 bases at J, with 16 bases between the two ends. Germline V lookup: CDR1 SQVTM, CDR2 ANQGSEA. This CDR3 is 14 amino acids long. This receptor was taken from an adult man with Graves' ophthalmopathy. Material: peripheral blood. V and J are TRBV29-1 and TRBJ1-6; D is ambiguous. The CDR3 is CSTSAQSNNSPLHF. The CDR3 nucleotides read TGCAGCACCAGCGCGCAGTCGAATAATTCACCCCTCCACTTT.